This TCR beta chain originates from a study of blood T cell repertoires in COVID-19. Study-wide context: Material from acute and convalescent COVID-19 was sourced from the United States, Italy and Spain.

Authors' methods: Amplified reference gene primers provided the basis for estimating nucleated cell counts. Clones were sequenced by immunoSEQ multiplex PCR, and TCRdb holds only the in-frame ones, with some missing. The D gene and trimming were derived from the DNA, and the V and J assignments and clone size from that table. The repertoire includes 100,000 to 150,000 clones, around 84% of them detected once, and approximately 18% sits in the top ten. V lost 5 bases and J 5 bases, leaving 19 bases between the germline ends. Germline CDR1 and CDR2: MNHEY and SVGEGT. The CDR3 is 15 residues long. Sequencing was done on a sample of peripheral blood. The chain uses TRBV6-2 or TRBV6-3 and TRBJ2-7; TRBD2 is a possible D gene (7 bases). The receptor's source is a woman older than 75 with acute or convalescent COVID-19. The CDR3 bases are TGTGCCAGCAGTCCCCGGGACCGGGGGGCCCACGAGCAGTACTTC. Translation gives CASSPRDRGAHEQYF.